The T cell receptor beta chain described here comes from a study of CD4 T cells in relation to SARS-CoV-2 and coronaviruses. Across the whole study: PBMCs were cultured with antigen for roughly 10 days before TCR beta sequencing.

TCRdb's table, derived via immunoSEQ multiplex PCR, lists solely in-frame clones and lacks some. The table has 43,000 or so clones, around 80% seen once. Comments on this clone: Its cognate antigen is unknown.

This CDR3 spans 13 amino acids. Trimming cost V 3 bases and J 6 bases, with 7 bases left between them. Germline V CDR1 and CDR2: SGHTS, YDEGEE. Naive and memory CD4+ T cells came from enriched cryopreserved PBMCs. The chain is built from TRBV5-8 and TRBJ1-6; D is perhaps TRBD1 (5 bases). This receptor was taken from an adult with COVID-19. Sequenced input: naive CD4+ T cells from PBMCs, cultured in vitro. The subset is: naive CD4+ T cells isolated by negative enrichment. The chain's CDR3 is CASSSGGNSPLHF. The CDR3 DNA sequence: TGTGCCAGCAGCTCGGGGGGTAATTCACCCCTCCACTTT.